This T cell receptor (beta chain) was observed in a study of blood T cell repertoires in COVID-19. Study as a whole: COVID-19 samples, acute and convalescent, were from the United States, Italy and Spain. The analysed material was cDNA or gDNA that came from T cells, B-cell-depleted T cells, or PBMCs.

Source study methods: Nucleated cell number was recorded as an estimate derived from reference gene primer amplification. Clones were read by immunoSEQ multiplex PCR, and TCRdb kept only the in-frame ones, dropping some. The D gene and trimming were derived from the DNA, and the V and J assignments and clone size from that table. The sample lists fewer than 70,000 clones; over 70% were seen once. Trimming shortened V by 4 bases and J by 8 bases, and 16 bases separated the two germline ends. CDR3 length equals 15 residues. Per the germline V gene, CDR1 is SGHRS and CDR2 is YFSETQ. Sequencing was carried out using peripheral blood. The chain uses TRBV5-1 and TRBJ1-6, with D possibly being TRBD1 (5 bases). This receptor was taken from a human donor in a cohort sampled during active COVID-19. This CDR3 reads CASSEPGLGDSPLHF. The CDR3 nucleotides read TGCGCCAGCAGCGAACCGGGACTGGGGGATTCACCCCTCCACTTT.